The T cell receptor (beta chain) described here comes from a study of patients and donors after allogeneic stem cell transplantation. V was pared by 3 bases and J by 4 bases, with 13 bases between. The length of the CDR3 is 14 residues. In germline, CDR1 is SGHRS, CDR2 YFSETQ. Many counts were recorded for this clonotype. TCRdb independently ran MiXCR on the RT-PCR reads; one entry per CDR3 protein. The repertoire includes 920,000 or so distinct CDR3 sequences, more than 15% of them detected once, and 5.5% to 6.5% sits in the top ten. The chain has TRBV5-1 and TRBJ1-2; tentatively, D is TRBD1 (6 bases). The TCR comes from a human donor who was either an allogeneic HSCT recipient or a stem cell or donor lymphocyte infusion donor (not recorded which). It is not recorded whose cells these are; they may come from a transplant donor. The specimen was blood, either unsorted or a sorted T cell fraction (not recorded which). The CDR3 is CASSSGQTTYGYTF. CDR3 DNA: TGCGCCAGCAGCTCCGGACAGACGACCTATGGCTACACCTTC.